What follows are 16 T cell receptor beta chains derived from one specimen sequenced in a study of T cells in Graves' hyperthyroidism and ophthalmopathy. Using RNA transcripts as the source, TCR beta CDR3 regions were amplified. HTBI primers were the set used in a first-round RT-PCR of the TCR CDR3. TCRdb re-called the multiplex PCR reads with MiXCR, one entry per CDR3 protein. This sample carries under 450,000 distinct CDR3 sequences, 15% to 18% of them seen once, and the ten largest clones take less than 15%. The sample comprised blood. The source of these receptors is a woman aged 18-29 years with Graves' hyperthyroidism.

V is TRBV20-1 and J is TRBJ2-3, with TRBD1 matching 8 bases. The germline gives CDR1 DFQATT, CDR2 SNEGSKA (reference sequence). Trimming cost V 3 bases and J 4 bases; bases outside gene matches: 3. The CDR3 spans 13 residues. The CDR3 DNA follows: TGCAGTGCTAGCAGGGGGCTGGCAGATACGCAGTATTTT. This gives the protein CSASRGLADTQYF.

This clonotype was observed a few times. The CDR3 DNA sequence: TGTGCCAGCAGCGCCAGCCAAGGGGGCTACACCTTC. Translating gives CASSASQGGYTF. This chain connects TRBV7-9 to TRBJ1-2; D call uncertain. Trimming removed 5 bases at V and 8 bases at J, with 12 bases between. This CDR3 contains 12 residues. Germline values: CDR1 SEHNR, CDR2 FQNEAQ (reference sequence).

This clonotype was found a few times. CDR3 nucleotide sequence: TGTGCCAGCAGACTTAAGTGGGGTCTCTACGAGCAGTACTTC. Protein: CASRLKWGLYEQYF. The chain uses TRBV27 and TRBJ2-7, with no clear D. The CDR3 is made up of 14 amino acids. V lost 6 bases, J lost 3 bases, and 15 bases lay in between. The V gene's germline CDR1 is MNHEY and CDR2 SMNVEV (reference sequence).

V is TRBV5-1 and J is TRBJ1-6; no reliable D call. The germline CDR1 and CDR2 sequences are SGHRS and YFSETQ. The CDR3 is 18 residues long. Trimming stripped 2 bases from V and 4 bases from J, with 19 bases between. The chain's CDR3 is CASSFTLNSPSYNSPLHF. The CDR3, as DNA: TGCGCCAGCAGCTTCACCTTAAACAGTCCGTCTTATAATTCACCCCTCCACTTT.

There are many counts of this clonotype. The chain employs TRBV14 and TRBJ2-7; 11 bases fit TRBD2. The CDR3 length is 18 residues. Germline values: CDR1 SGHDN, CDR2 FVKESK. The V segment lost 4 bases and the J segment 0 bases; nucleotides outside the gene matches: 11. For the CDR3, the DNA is TGTGCCAGCAGCCGTCTAGCTAGCGGGGGGTCTTTCTCCTACGAGCAGTACTTC. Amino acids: CASSRLASGGSFSYEQYF.

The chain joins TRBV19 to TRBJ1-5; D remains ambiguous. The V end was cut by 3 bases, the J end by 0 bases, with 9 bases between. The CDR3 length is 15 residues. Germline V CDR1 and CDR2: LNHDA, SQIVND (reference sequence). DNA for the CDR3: TGTGCCAGTAGTATCTCAGATTATAGCAATCAGCCCCAGCATTTT. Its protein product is CASSISDYSNQPQHF.

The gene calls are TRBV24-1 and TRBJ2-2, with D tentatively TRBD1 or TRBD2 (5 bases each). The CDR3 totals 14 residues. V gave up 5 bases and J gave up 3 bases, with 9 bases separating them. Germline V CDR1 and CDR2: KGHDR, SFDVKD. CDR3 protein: CATSAGTDTGELFF. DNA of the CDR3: TGTGCCACCAGTGCTGGGACGGACACCGGGGAGCTGTTTTTT.

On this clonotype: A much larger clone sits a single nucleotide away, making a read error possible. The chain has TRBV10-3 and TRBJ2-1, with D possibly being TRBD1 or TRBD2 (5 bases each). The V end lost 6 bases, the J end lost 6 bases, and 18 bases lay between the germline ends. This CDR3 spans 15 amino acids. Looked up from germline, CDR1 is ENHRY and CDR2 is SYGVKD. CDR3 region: CAISTGAGLGNEQFF. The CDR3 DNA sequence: TGTGCCATCAGCACCGGGGCAGGGTTAGGCAATGAGCAGTTCTTC.

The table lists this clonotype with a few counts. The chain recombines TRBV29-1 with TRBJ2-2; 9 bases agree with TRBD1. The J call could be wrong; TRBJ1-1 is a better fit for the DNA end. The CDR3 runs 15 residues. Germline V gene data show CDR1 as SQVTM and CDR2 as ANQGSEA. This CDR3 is CSVEPRTGEVGGAFF. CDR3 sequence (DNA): TGCAGCGTTGAGCCTCGGACAGGGGAGGTTGGGGGAGCTTTCTTT.

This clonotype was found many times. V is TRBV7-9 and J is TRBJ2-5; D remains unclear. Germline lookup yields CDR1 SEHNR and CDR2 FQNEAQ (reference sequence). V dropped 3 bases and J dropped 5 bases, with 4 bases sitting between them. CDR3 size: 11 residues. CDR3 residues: CASSFTETQYF. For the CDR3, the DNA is TGTGCCAGCAGCTTTACCGAGACCCAGTACTTC.

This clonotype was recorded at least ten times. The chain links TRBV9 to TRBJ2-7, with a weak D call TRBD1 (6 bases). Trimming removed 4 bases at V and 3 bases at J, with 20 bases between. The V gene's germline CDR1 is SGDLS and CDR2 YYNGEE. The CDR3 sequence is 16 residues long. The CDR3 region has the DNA TGTGCCAGCAGCCCCGGACAGACCCCCCTTTACTACGAGCAGTACTTC. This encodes CASSPGQTPLYYEQYF.

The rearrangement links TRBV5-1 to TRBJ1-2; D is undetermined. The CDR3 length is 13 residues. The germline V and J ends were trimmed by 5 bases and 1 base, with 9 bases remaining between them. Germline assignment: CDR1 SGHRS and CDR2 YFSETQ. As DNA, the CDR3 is TGCGCCAGCAGGAGGGAAAGTAACTATGGCTACACCTTC. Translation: CASRRESNYGYTF.

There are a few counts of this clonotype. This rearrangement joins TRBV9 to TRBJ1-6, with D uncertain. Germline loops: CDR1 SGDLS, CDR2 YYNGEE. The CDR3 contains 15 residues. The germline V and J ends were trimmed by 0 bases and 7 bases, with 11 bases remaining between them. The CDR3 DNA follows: TGTGCCAGCAGCGTAGGGAACAGCATGAATTCACCCCTCCACTTT. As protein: CASSVGNSMNSPLHF. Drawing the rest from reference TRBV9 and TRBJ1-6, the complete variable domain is DSGVTQTPKHLITATGQRVTLRCSPRSGDLSVYWYQQSLDQGLQFLIQYYNGEERAKGNILERFSAQQFPDLHSELNLSSLELGDSALYFCASSVGNSMNSPLHFGNGTRLTVT.

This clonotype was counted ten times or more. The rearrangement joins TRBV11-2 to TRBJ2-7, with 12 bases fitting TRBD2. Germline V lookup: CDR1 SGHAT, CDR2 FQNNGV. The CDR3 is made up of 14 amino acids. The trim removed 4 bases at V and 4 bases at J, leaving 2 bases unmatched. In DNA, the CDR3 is TGTGCCAGCAGCTCACTAGCGGGAGGATACGAGCAGTACTTC. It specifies CASSSLAGGYEQYF.

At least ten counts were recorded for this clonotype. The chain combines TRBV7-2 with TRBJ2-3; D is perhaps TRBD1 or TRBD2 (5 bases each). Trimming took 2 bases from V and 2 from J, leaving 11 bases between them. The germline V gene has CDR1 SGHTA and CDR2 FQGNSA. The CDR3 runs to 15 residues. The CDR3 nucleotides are TGTGCCAGCAGCTTATGGGGGACCAACACAGATACGCAGTATTTT. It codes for CASSLWGTNTDTQYF. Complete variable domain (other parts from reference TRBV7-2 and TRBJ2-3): GAGVSQSPSNKVTEKGKDVELRCDPISGHTALYWYRQSLGQGLEFLIYFQGNSAPDKSGLPSDRFSAERTGGSVSTLTIQRTQQEDSAVYLCASSLWGTNTDTQYFGPGTRLTVL.

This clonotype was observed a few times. CDR3 region: CATSDLDRYGDTQYF. CDR3 nucleotides: TGTGCCACCAGTGATTTGGACAGGTACGGAGATACGCAGTATTTT. The genes are TRBV24-1 and TRBJ2-3, with TRBD1 as a possible D gene (6 bases). V lost 0 bases, J lost 5 bases, and 11 bases lay in between. Germline CDR1 KGHDR, CDR2 SFDVKD. The CDR3 extends over 15 amino acids.